These T cell receptor beta chains were read from a single sample in a study of shared clonotypes between healthy human individuals. TCRdb's copy holds only in-frame clones and misses some; the assay was immunoSEQ multiplex PCR. Altogether roughly 500,000 clones are present, 96% being singletons, with the ten largest covering about 0.064%. The material sequenced was naive CD4+ T cells sorted from blood. These receptors originate from a woman younger than 45 in good health. The CDR3 runs from the conserved cysteine through the conserved F or W. A D gene is named only where the DNA matches it firmly. Clone sizes are given selectively: once, few, many, or a class where the clone is expanded.

size | J | D | V | CDR3 | DNA
once | TRBJ1-1 | . | TRBV6-6 | CASSYQPRANTEAFF | TGTGCCAGCAGTTACCAGCCGAGGGCGAACACTGAAGCTTTCTTT
. | TRBJ2-1 | . | TRBV18 | CASSPSEGIFDEQFF | TGTGCCAGCTCACCTTCGGAGGGGATTTTTGATGAGCAGTTCTTC
. | TRBJ1-2 | TRBD1 | TRBV28 | CASSLPGVGQGDGYTF | TGTGCCAGCAGTTTACCGGGAGTAGGTCAGGGGGATGGCTACACCTTC
once | TRBJ2-7 | TRBD2 | TRBV5-4 | CASSGGSGSAYEQYF | TGTGCCAGCAGCGGGGGTAGCGGGAGTGCCTACGAGCAGTACTTC
. | TRBJ2-1 | TRBD1 | TRBV7-9 | CASSPGQGSSSYEQFF | TGTGCCAGCAGCCCCGGACAGGGGAGCTCGTCATATGAGCAGTTCTTC
. | TRBJ2-3 | . | TRBV29-1 | CSVEGFGGEGTDTQYF | TGCAGCGTTGAAGGATTTGGCGGGGAAGGCACAGATACGCAGTATTTT
. | TRBJ2-5 | . | TRBV14 | CASSHRVAVGKETQYF | TGTGCCAGCAGCCACCGGGTAGCGGTTGGCAAGGAGACCCAGTACTTC
. | TRBJ2-7 | TRBD2 | TRBV11-2 | CASSLVSFTSGRYPYEQYF | TGTGCCAGCAGCTTAGTATCGTTTACTAGCGGGAGGTACCCCTACGAGCAGTACTTC
. | TRBJ2-7 | TRBD1 | TRBV4-1 | CASSHRPTGTGSYEQYF | TGCGCCAGCAGCCACCGACCTACAGGGACAGGCTCCTACGAGCAGTACTTC
. | TRBJ1-3 | . | TRBV6-1 | CASRVLNSGNTIYF | TGTGCCAGCAGGGTCCTTAACTCTGGAAACACCATATATTTT
. | TRBJ2-7 | . | TRBV29-1 | CSVAVQAYEQYF | TGCAGCGTTGCGGTTCAAGCCTACGAGCAGTACTTC
. | TRBJ2-1 | TRBD1 | TRBV30 | CAWSKGQGSYNEQFF | TGTGCCTGGAGTAAAGGACAGGGGTCCTACAATGAGCAGTTCTTC
. | TRBJ1-1 | TRBD1 | TRBV18 | CASSPGTEAEAFF | TGTGCCAGCTCACCGGGGACAGAGGCTGAAGCTTTCTTT
. | TRBJ1-3 | TRBD1 | TRBV28 | CASTLGGHTIYF | TGTGCCAGCACCTTAGGGGGCCACACCATATATTTT
once | TRBJ2-6 | . | TRBV5-1 | CASSLVSSGANVLTF | TGCGCCAGCAGCTTGGTTAGCTCTGGGGCCAACGTCCTGACTTTC
. | TRBJ2-2 | . | TRBV4-1 | CASSQTRVANTGELFF | TGCGCCAGCAGCCAGACCCGGGTTGCGAACACCGGGGAGCTGTTTTTT
. | TRBJ2-7 | . | TRBV29-1 | CSVRASYFPYEQYF | TGCAGCGTCCGCGCTAGCTACTTCCCCTACGAGCAGTACTTC
. | TRBJ1-1 | . | TRBV14 | CASSLLAPTEAFF | TGTGCCAGCAGCCTCCTCGCCCCAACTGAAGCTTTCTTT
. | TRBJ2-7 | TRBD2 | TRBV28 | CASSRTSGKVLEQYF | TGTGCCAGCAGTCGGACTAGCGGGAAGGTACTCGAGCAGTACTTC
. | TRBJ2-7 | . | TRBV21-1 | CASSKVRWGGAYEQYF | TGTGCCAGCAGCAAAGTACGTTGGGGGGGTGCCTACGAGCAGTACTTC
. | TRBJ1-5 | TRBD1 | TRBV5-1 | CASSLTGDQPQHF | TGCGCCAGCAGCCTCACAGGGGATCAGCCCCAGCATTTT
. | TRBJ2-3 | TRBD1 | TRBV5-1 | CASSSQQGANTDTQYF | TGCGCCAGCAGCAGCCAACAGGGGGCAAACACAGATACGCAGTATTTT